The 12 T cell receptor beta chains below were found in one sample sequenced in a study of post-analysis software for immune sequencing data (dated by TCRdb to between 2015 and 2016). General study outcomes and caveats: Patients showed significantly higher frequencies than controls for a handful of TRBV segments, among them TRBV5-6, TRBV5-1 and TRBV20-1.

Library preparation employed PCR. The sequencing machine was an Illumina HiSeq 2500. To reduce PCR and sequencing biases, unique molecular identifiers were built into the TCR beta cDNA libraries. The public reads were run again by TCRdb, first through fastp at Q25 and then through MiXCR, and only productive beta chains were kept. Every CDR3 protein is listed once, alongside the most common genes and DNA of its rows. Across this sample there are 600,000 to 750,000 distinct CDR3 sequences, with around 60% seen only once. Around 11% of the sample is taken by the ten largest. Their specific antigens are unknown. Sequenced sample: blood. All receptors derive from a girl aged 2-15 years with multiple sclerosis.

This clonotype was detected once. The rearrangement joins TRBV24-1 to TRBJ2-5, with D perhaps being TRBD1 or TRBD2 (5 bases each). CDR1 KGHDR and CDR2 SFDVKD come from the germline V gene. The CDR3 spans 13 residues. V lost 5 bases to trimming and J lost 13 bases, with 19 bases between them. The CDR3 spells CATSAAGSNERYF. In nucleotides, the CDR3 is TGTGCCACCAGTGCAGCAGGGAGCAACGAGCGGTACTTC.

The V gene is TRBV7-6, the J gene TRBJ2-3; weak D call: TRBD1 (6 bases). V was cut by 5 bases and J by 2 bases, with 23 bases left in between. The CDR3 has 18 amino acids. Germline V gene lookup returns CDR1 SGHVS and CDR2 FNYEAQ. CDR3 nucleotides: TGTGCCAGCAGCCAAGTACCGACCGGGACAAAGTTCACAGATACGCAGTATTTT. Protein sequence: CASSQVPTGTKFTDTQYF.

The V call is TRBV3-1, the J call TRBJ2-2, with TRBD2 matching over 10 bases. CDR3 size: 16 residues. The germline gives CDR1 LGHDT, CDR2 YNNKEL (reference sequence). V was clipped by 3 bases and J by 8 bases; unmatched bases: 9. CDR3 residues: CASSHPSSGGSGELFF. DNA for the CDR3: TGTGCCAGCAGCCACCCGTCTAGCGGGGGCAGTGGGGAGCTGTTTTTT.

The sample holds a few counts of this clonotype. The gene calls are TRBV20-1 and TRBJ2-5; 12 positions agree with TRBD2. This CDR3 comprises 14 residues. Germline lookup yields CDR1 DFQATT and CDR2 SNEGSKA (reference sequence). V lost 6 bases, J lost 2 bases, and 4 bases stayed unmatched. The CDR3 DNA follows: TGCAGTGCCCCAGGACTAGCGGGACAAGAGACCCAGTACTTC. Translating it yields CSAPGLAGQETQYF.

The rearrangement uses TRBV7-9 and TRBJ2-7, with 11 bases fitting TRBD2. The CDR3 has 14 residues. V was pared by 5 bases and J by 3 bases, with 3 bases of the junction left unmatched. Germline V gene sequence: CDR1 SEHNR, CDR2 FQNEAQ (reference sequence). The CDR3 coding sequence is TGTGCCAGCAGCCTTAGCGGGAGGGACTACGAGCAGTACTTC. Translated: CASSLSGRDYEQYF. The complete variable domain, with remaining parts taken from reference TRBV7-9 and TRBJ2-7, reads DTGVSQNPRHKITKRGQNVTFRCDPISEHNRLYWYRQTLGQGPEFLTYFQNEAQLEKSRLLSDRFSAERPKGSFSTLEIQRTEQGDSAMYLCASSLSGRDYEQYFGPGTRLTVT.

This clonotype has only a few counts. The V call is TRBV5-1, the J call TRBJ2-7; 10 bases fit TRBD2. In germline, CDR1 is SGHRS, CDR2 YFSETQ. The V gene end was trimmed by 4 bases and the J gene end by 2 bases; junction bases not matched to a gene: 6. CDR3 length equals 15 residues. The CDR3 DNA is TGCGCCAGCAGCCCTAGCGGGAGCGTTACCTACGAGCAGTACTTC. Protein sequence: CASSPSGSVTYEQYF.

The rearrangement links TRBV7-6 to TRBJ1-1; D gene ambiguous. Germline-derived CDR1 and CDR2 are SGHVS and FNYEAQ. Trimming pared 4 bases from V and 2 bases from J, leaving 5 bases between. The CDR3 contains 12 residues. CDR3 coding DNA: TGTGCCAGCAGCTCTATAAACACTGAAGCTTTCTTT. This translates into CASSSINTEAFF.

This clonotype was seen more than once but under ten times. The genes are TRBV5-1 and TRBJ2-5, with D possibly TRBD1 on 7 matching bases. Trimming cost V 3 bases and J 4 bases, with 13 bases left between them. Germline loops: CDR1 SGHRS, CDR2 YFSETQ. The CDR3 has 14 amino acids. CDR3 region: CASSSGQEGETQYF. CDR3 nucleotide sequence: TGCGCCAGCAGCTCCGGACAGGAGGGAGAGACCCAGTACTTC.

This clonotype was picked up a small number of times. The V call is TRBV29-1, the J call TRBJ2-3; D is undetermined. The CDR3 has 10 residues. Germline CDR1 reads SQVTM; CDR2 reads ANQGSEA. V lost 4 bases and J 4 bases, leaving 3 bases between the germline ends. CDR3 sequence reads: CSVGADTQYF. Here the CDR3 DNA reads TGCAGCGTTGGCGCAGATACGCAGTATTTT.

As DNA, the CDR3 is TGTGCCAGCAGCCAAGATACGACTAGCGCGGAGACCCAGTACTTC. Protein sequence: CASSQDTTSAETQYF. J is TRBJ2-5 and V is TRBV3-1; 8 bases fit TRBD2. CDR3 length: 15 residues. V lost 0 bases and J lost 5; bases outside the gene matches: 5. CDR1 and CDR2 from the germline V gene are LGHDT and YNNKEL (reference sequence).

The chain carries TRBV2 and TRBJ1-6; tentatively, D is TRBD1 (5 bases). V lost 4 bases to trimming and J lost 0 bases, with 19 bases between them. The CDR3 is 19 residues long. The germline V gene encodes CDR1 SNHLY and CDR2 FYNNEI. This chain's CDR3 is CASSVGQGLRGSYNSPLHF. The CDR3 coding sequence is TGTGCCAGCAGTGTAGGGCAGGGCCTACGAGGCTCCTATAATTCACCCCTCCACTTT.

V usage is TRBV4-2 and J usage is TRBJ2-5; the match to TRBD1 covers 7 bases. With 0 bases clipped from V and 3 bases from J, the junction kept 4 bases outside the gene matches. Germline V gives CDR1 LGHNA, CDR2 YNFKEQ. The CDR3 length is 15 residues. The CDR3 reads CASSQEWTGEETQYF. CDR3 in DNA: TGTGCCAGCAGCCAAGAATGGACAGGCGAAGAGACCCAGTACTTC.